These T cell receptor beta chains were read from a single sample in a study of T cells after yellow fever vaccination. TCRdb analysed the 5' RACE reads with MiXCR anew, one entry per CDR3 protein. Found here are hundreds of thousands of distinct CDR3 sequences, 21% of them singletons; the top ten hold roughly 16%. Sequenced here: PBMCs, sampled approximately 22 days after the first yellow fever vaccination. The origin of the receptors is a young man who received the YFV17D yellow fever vaccine. CDR3s include the opening cysteine and the closing phenylalanine or tryptophan. The D gene is left open where the match is weak. Part of the rows lack a size; the others show once, few, many or a class for expanded clones.

CASSYGTARSNVLTF TGTGCCAGCAGTTACGGGACAGCCCGGTCCAACGTCCTGACTTTC NA TRBV6-5 15 TRBJ2-6 TRBD1
CASSLFWGFYNEQFF TGTGCCAGCAGTTTATTCTGGGGATTTTACAATGAGCAGTTCTTC few TRBV12-3/TRBV12-4 15 TRBJ2-1 NA
CASSQGLRSKNEQFF TGTGCCAGCAGCCAAGGCTTGCGGTCCAAGAATGAGCAGTTCTTC few TRBV3-1 15 TRBJ2-1 NA
CAWKVQGAFSGYTF TGTGCCTGGAAGGTACAGGGGGCATTCTCTGGCTACACCTTC few TRBV30 14 TRBJ1-2 TRBD1
CASSQGKFYGYTF TGCGCCAGCAGCCAGGGGAAATTCTATGGCTACACCTTC NA TRBV4-3 13 TRBJ1-2 NA
CASSQKTIAGGSYEQYF TGTGCCAGCAGCCAGAAGACTATAGCGGGGGGCTCCTACGAGCAGTACTTC NA TRBV2 17 TRBJ2-7 TRBD2
CASSVSNSNQPQHF TGTGCCAGCAGTGTCAGTAATAGCAATCAGCCCCAGCATTTT NA TRBV12-3/TRBV12-4 14 TRBJ1-5 NA
CASSDLGFLGTNEKLFF TGTGCCAGCAGCGACCTGGGGTTCTTAGGGACTAATGAAAAACTGTTTTTT NA TRBV12-3/TRBV12-4 17 TRBJ1-4 NA
CASSLPGRGGYGYTF TGTGCCAGCAGCTTACCGGGCCGGGGCGGCTATGGCTACACCTTC few TRBV7-2 15 TRBJ1-2 NA
CASSQDWNRYNEQFF TGCGCCAGCAGCCAAGATTGGAACAGGTACAATGAGCAGTTCTTC few TRBV4-3 15 TRBJ2-1 NA
CASSYRTGTGELFF TGTGCCAGCAGTTACAGGACAGGAACGGGGGAGCTGTTTTTT NA TRBV6-5 14 TRBJ2-2 TRBD1
CASSYSATKTRTDTQYF TGTGCCAGCAGTTACTCGGCAACCAAGACCCGCACAGATACGCAGTATTTT NA TRBV6-5 17 TRBJ2-3 NA
CASKLTGDGYTF TGTGCCAGCAAGCTTACAGGAGATGGCTACACCTTC few TRBV7-9 12 TRBJ1-2 NA
CATSSENSYTGELFF TGTGCCACCAGCAGTGAGAACAGCTACACCGGGGAGCTGTTTTTT NA TRBV15 15 TRBJ2-2 NA
CASSYSGVDSPLHF TGTGCCAGCAGTTACTCGGGGGTTGATTCACCCCTCCACTTT NA TRBV6-5 14 TRBJ1-6 NA
CASSPRTSGRTYEQYF TGTGCCAGCAGCCCAAGGACTAGCGGGCGGACCTACGAGCAGTACTTC NA TRBV7-9 16 TRBJ2-7 TRBD2
CASTRSPGQGFYEQYF TGTGCCAGTACTCGCTCGCCGGGACAGGGGTTCTACGAGCAGTACTTC NA TRBV19 16 TRBJ2-7 TRBD1
CASSSGGLYNEQFF TGTGCCAGCAGCTCGGGGGGGCTATACAATGAGCAGTTCTTC NA TRBV7-9 14 TRBJ2-1 TRBD2
CSARGDRDRHNEQFF TGCAGTGCCAGGGGAGACCGGGACCGACACAATGAGCAGTTCTTC NA TRBV20-1 15 TRBJ2-1 NA
CSAHYVPRRDWGYNEQFF TGCAGTGCCCACTATGTGCCCCGCCGGGACTGGGGCTACAATGAGCAGTTCTTC few TRBV20-1 18 TRBJ2-1 NA
CATSRMGWRTLQETQYF TGTGCCACCAGCAGAATGGGGTGGCGGACCCTCCAAGAGACCCAGTACTTC many TRBV15 17 TRBJ2-5 NA
CSAQRDYLRETQYF TGCAGTGCCCAAAGGGACTACCTCCGGGAGACCCAGTACTTC NA TRBV20-1 14 TRBJ2-5 TRBD2
CASSYGHITGELFF TGTGCCAGCAGTTACGGCCATATCACCGGGGAGCTGTTTTTT NA TRBV6-2/TRBV6-3 14 TRBJ2-2 NA
CSAGWTAINEQFF TGCAGTGCTGGTTGGACAGCTATTAATGAGCAGTTCTTC few TRBV20-1 13 TRBJ2-1 NA
CATSDEGSTLAEQFF TGTGCCACCAGTGATGAAGGTTCGACTCTCGCTGAGCAGTTCTTC NA TRBV24-1 15 TRBJ2-1 NA
CASSLAHNSYEQYF TGTGCCAGCAGCTTAGCTCATAACTCCTACGAGCAGTACTTC few TRBV7-9 14 TRBJ2-7 NA
CASSRVGWESTDTQYF TGTGCCAGCAGCCGAGTGGGGTGGGAGAGCACAGATACGCAGTATTTT NA TRBV11-2 16 TRBJ2-3 NA
CASSPGEKLFF TGTGCCAGCAGTCCCGGCGAAAAACTGTTTTTT NA TRBV6-5 11 TRBJ1-4 NA
CAISEGTGELFF TGTGCCATCAGTGAGGGCACCGGGGAGCTGTTTTTT NA TRBV10-3 12 TRBJ2-2 NA
CASSIDRGREKLFF TGTGCCAGCAGCATCGACAGGGGGCGTGAAAAACTGTTTTTT NA TRBV3-1 14 TRBJ1-4 TRBD1
CAILMTGQGTEAFF TGTGCCATCCTAATGACGGGACAGGGCACTGAAGCTTTCTTT NA TRBV2 14 TRBJ1-1 TRBD1
CASSSLAGGATGGLFF TGTGCCAGCAGTTCCCTTGCCGGGGGTGCCACCGGGGGGCTGTTTTTT once TRBV12-3/TRBV12-4 16 TRBJ2-2 NA
CASSFYGIAFF TGTGCCAGCAGTTTCTACGGGATAGCTTTCTTT NA TRBV12-3/TRBV12-4 11 TRBJ1-1 NA
CATSDLRGGANTGELFF TGTGCCACCAGTGATCTCCGCGGGGGGGCGAACACCGGGGAGCTGTTTTTT few TRBV24-1 17 TRBJ2-2 TRBD2